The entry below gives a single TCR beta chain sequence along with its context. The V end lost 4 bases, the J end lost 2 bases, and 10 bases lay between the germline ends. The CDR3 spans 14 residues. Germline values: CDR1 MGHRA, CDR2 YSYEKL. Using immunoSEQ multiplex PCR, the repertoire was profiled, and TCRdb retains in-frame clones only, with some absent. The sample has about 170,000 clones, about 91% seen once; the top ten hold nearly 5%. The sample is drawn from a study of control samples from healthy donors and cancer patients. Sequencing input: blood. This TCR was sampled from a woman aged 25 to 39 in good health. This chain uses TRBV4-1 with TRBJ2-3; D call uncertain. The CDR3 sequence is CASSLESPTDTQYF. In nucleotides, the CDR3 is TGCGCCAGCAGCCTGGAGAGTCCCACAGATACGCAGTATTTT.